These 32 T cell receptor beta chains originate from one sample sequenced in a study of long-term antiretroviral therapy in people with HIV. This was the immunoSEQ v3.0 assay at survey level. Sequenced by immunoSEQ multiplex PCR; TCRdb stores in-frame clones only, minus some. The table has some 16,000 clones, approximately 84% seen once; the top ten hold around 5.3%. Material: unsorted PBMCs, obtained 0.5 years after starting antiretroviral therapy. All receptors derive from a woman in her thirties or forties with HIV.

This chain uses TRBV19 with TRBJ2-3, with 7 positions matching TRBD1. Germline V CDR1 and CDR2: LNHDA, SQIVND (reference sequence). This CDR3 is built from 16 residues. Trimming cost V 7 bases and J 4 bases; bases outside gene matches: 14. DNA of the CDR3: TGTGCCAGTACGATGAGACAGGGTAGTGGAGCAGATACGCAGTATTTT. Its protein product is CASTMRQGSGADTQYF.

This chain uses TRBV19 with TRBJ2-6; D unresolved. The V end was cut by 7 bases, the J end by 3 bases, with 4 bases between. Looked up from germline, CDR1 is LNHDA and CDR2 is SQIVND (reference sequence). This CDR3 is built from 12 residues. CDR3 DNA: TGTGCCAGTATGGGTGGGGCCAACGTCCTGACTTTC. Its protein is CASMGGANVLTF.

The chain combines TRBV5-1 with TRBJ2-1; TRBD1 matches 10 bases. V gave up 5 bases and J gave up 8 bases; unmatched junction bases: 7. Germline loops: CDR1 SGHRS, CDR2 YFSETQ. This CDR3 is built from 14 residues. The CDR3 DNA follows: TGCGCCAGCAGTCCGGACAGGGGGGGCGATGAGCAGTTCTTC. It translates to CASSPDRGGDEQFF.

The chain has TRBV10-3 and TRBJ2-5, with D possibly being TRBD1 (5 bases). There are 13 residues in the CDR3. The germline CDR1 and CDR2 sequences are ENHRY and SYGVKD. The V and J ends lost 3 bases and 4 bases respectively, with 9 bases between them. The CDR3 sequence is CAISDLGVETQYF. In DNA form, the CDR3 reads TGTGCCATCAGTGATCTAGGGGTAGAGACCCAGTACTTC.

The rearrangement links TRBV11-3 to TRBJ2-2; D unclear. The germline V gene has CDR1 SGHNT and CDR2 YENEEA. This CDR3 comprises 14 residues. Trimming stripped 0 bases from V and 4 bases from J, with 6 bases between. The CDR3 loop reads CASSLDSGTGELFF. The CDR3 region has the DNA TGTGCCAGCAGCTTAGATTCGGGCACCGGGGAGCTGTTTTTT.

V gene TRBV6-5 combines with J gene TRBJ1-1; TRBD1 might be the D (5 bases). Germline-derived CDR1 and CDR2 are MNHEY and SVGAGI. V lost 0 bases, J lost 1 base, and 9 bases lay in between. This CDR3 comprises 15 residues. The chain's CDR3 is CASSYSRQQNTEAFF. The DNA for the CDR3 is TGTGCCAGCAGTTACTCGAGACAGCAGAACACTGAAGCTTTCTTT.

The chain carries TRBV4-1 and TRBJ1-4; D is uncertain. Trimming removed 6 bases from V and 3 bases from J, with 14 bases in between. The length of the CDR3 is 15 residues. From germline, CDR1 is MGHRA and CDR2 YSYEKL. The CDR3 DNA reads TGCGCCAGCAGTACAACAGATCTCTCTAATGAAAAACTGTTTTTT. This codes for CASSTTDLSNEKLFF.

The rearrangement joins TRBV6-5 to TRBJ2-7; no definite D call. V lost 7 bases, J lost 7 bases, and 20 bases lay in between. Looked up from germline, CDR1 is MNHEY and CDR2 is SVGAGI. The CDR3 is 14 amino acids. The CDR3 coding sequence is TGTGCCAGCACCCCCAGACCTCGAGAAGGGGAGCAGTACTTC. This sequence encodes CASTPRPREGEQYF.

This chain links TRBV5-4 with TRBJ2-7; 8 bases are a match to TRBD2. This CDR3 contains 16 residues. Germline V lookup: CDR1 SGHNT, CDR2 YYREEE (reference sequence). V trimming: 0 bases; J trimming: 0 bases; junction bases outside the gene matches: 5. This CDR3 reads CASSLDLAGRSYEQYF. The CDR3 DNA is TGTGCCAGCAGCTTGGATCTAGCGGGCCGCTCCTACGAGCAGTACTTC. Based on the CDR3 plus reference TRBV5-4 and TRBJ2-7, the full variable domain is ETGVTQSPTHLIKTRGQQVTLRCSSQSGHNTVSWYQQALGQGPQFIFQYYREEENGRGNFPPRFSGLQFPNYSSELNVNALELDDSALYLCASSLDLAGRSYEQYFGPGTRLTVT.

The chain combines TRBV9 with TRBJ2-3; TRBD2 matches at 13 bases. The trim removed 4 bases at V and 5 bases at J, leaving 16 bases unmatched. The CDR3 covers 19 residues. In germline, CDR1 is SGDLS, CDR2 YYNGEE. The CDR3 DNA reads TGTGCCAGCAGCCCTGTCCCAGGGGGACTAGCGGGATGGGGAGATACGCAGTATTTT. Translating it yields CASSPVPGGLAGWGDTQYF.

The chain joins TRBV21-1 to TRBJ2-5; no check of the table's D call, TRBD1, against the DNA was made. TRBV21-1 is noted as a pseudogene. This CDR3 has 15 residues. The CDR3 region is CASSKVKGVRETQYF. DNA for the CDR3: TGTGCCAGCAGCAAAGTGAAAGGGGTAAGGGAGACCCAGTACTTC.

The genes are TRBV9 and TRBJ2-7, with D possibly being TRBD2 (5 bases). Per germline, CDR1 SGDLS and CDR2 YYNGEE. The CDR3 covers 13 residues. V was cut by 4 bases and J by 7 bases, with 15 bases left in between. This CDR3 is CASSPHQTGEQYF. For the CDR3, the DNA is TGTGCCAGCAGCCCGCACCAGACGGGAGAGCAGTACTTC. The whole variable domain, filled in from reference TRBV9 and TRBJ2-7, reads DSGVTQTPKHLITATGQRVTLRCSPRSGDLSVYWYQQSLDQGLQFLIQYYNGEERAKGNILERFSAQQFPDLHSELNLSSLELGDSALYFCASSPHQTGEQYFGPGTRLTVT.

CDR3 DNA sequence: TGTGCCAGCAGCTTAGCGCAGGGGGAGACTGCCCTTGAAGCTTTCTTT. Amino acid sequence: CASSLAQGETALEAFF. The chain couples TRBV7-9 to TRBJ1-1; 7 bases fit TRBD1. This CDR3 is built from 16 residues. Trimming removed 0 bases from V and 7 bases from J; junction bases left unmatched: 11. Germline V gene sequence: CDR1 SEHNR, CDR2 FQNEAQ (reference sequence).

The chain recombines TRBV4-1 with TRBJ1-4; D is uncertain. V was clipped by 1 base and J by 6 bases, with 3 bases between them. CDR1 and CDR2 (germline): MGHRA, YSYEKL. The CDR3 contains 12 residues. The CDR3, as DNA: TGCGCCAGCAGCCAAGCGTATGAAAAACTGTTTTTT. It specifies CASSQAYEKLFF.

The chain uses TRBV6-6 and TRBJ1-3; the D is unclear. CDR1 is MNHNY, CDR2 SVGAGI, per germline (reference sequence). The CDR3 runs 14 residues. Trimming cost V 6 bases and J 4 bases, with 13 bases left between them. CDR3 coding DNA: TGTGCCAGCAGCCAACCCGCGGGCGGAAACACCATATATTTT. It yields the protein CASSQPAGGNTIYF.

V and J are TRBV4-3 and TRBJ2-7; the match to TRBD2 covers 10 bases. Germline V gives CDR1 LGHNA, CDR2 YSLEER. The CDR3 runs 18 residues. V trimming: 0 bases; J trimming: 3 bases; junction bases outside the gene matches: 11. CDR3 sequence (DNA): TGCGCCAGCAGCCAAGAGGGCCCCCCGACTAGCGGGTTCTACGAGCAGTACTTC. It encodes CASSQEGPPTSGFYEQYF.

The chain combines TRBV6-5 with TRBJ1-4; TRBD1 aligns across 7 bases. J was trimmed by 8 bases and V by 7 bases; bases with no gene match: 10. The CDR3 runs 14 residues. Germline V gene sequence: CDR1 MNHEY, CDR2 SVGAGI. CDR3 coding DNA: TGTGCCAGCAAGGGAGGGGGCGGGAGAGAAAAACTGTTTTTT. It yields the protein CASKGGGGREKLFF.

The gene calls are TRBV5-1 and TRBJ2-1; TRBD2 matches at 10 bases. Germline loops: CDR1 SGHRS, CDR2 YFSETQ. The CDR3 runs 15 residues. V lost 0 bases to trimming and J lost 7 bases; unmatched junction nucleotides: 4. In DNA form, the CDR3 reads TGCGCCAGCAGCTTGGAACTAGCGGGGCGGAATGAGCAGTTCTTC. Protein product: CASSLELAGRNEQFF. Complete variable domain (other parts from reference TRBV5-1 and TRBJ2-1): KAGVTQTPRYLIKTRGQQVTLSCSPISGHRSVSWYQQTPGQGLQFLFEYFSETQRNKGNFPGRFSGRQFSNSRSEMNVSTLELGDSALYLCASSLELAGRNEQFFGPGTRLTVL.

CDR3 in amino acids: CASGLLKGGVGDTEAFF. DNA for the CDR3: TGTGCTAGTGGTTTGTTGAAGGGGGGGGTCGGCGACACTGAAGCTTTCTTT. The J gene is TRBJ1-1, the V gene TRBV12-5, with D perhaps TRBD1 (6 bases). Deletions cut 2 bases from V and 3 bases from J, with 19 bases between. The germline gives CDR1 LGHNT, CDR2 FRNRAP. The CDR3 length is 17 residues.

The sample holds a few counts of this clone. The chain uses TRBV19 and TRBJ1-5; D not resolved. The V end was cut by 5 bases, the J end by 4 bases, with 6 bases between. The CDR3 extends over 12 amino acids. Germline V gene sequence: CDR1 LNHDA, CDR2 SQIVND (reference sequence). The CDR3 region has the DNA TGTGCCAGTAGTCGAGGGAATCAGCCCCAGCATTTT. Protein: CASSRGNQPQHF.

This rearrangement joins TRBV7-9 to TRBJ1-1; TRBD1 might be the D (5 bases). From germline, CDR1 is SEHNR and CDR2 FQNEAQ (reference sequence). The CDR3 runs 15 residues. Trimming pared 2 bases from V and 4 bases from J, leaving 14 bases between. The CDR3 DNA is TGTGCCAGCAGCTTACCCCCTGGGGGGACCACTGAAGCTTTCTTT. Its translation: CASSLPPGGTTEAFF.

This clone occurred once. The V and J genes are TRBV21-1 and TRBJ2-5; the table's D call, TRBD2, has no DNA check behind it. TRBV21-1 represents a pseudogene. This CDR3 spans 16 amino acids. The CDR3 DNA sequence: TGTGCCAGCAGCCCACCGGGGACTAGCGGGAGTAAGACCCAGTACTTC. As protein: CASSPPGTSGSKTQYF.

The CDR3 loop is CASSYRGPPNQPQHF. CDR3 nucleotide sequence: TGTGCCAGCAGTTACAGGGGCCCGCCCAATCAGCCCCAGCATTTT. The rearrangement uses TRBV6-5 and TRBJ1-5, with D possibly being TRBD1 (5 bases). The CDR3 consists of 15 residues. The germline gives CDR1 MNHEY, CDR2 SVGAGI. Trimming took 2 bases from V and 3 from J, leaving 11 bases between them.

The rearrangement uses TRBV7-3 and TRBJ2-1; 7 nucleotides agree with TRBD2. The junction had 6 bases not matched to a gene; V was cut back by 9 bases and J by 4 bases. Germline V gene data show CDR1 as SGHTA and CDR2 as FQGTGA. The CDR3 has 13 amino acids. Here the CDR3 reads CARRDYTYNEQFF. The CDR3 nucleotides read TGTGCCAGACGGGACTACACATACAATGAGCAGTTCTTC.

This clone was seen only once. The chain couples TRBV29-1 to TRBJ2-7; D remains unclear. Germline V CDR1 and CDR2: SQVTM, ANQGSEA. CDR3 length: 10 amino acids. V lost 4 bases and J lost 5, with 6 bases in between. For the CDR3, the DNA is TGCAGCGTTGTAGGTAACGAGCAGTACTTC. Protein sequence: CSVVGNEQYF.

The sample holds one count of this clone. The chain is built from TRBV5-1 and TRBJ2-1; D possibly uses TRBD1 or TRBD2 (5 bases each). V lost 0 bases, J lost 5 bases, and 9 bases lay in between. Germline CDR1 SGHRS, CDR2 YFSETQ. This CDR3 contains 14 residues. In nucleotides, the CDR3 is TGCGCCAGCAGCTTGGCAGGGACCCACAATGAGCAGTTCTTC. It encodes CASSLAGTHNEQFF.

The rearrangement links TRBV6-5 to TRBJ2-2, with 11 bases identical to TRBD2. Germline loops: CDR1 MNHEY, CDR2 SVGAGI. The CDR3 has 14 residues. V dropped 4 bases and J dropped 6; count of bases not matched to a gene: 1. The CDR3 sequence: CASSLLAGAGELFF. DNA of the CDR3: TGTGCCAGCAGTTTACTAGCGGGAGCCGGGGAGCTGTTTTTT.

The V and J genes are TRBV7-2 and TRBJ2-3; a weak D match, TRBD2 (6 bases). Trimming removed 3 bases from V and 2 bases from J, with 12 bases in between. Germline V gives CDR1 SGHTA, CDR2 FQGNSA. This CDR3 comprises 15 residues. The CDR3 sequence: CASSLASVYTDTQYF. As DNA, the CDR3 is TGTGCCAGCAGCTTGGCTAGCGTTTACACAGATACGCAGTATTTT.

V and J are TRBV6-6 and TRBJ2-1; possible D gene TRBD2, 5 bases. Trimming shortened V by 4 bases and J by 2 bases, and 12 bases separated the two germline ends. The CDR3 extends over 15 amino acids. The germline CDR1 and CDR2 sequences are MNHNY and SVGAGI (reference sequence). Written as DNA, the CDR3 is TGTGCCAGCAGTTCACAGAGCGGTCCCTACAATGAGCAGTTCTTC. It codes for CASSSQSGPYNEQFF.

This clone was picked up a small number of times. Here the CDR3 DNA reads TGTGCCAGCACCCAGGGGGGCGAGCAGTACTTC. This codes for CASTQGGEQYF. V gene TRBV5-6 combines with J gene TRBJ2-7; a possible D gene is TRBD1 (7 bases). Germline V gene sequence: CDR1 SGHDT, CDR2 YYEEEE. Deletions cut 6 bases from V and 6 bases from J, with 10 bases between. CDR3 length: 11 amino acids.

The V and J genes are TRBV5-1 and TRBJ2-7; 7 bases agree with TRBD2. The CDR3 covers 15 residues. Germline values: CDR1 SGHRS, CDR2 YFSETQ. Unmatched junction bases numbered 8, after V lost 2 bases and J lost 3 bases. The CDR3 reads CASSFAPSGVYEQYF. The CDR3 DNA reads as TGCGCCAGCAGCTTTGCACCTAGCGGAGTCTACGAGCAGTACTTC. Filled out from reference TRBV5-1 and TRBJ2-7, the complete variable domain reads KAGVTQTPRYLIKTRGQQVTLSCSPISGHRSVSWYQQTPGQGLQFLFEYFSETQRNKGNFPGRFSGRQFSNSRSEMNVSTLELGDSALYLCASSFAPSGVYEQYFGPGTRLTVT.

The CDR3 region has the DNA TGTGCCAGCAGGGGGCAAACTAATGAAAAACTGTTTTTT. Its protein product is CASRGQTNEKLFF. The chain links TRBV2 to TRBJ1-4; TRBD1 might be the D (5 bases). The CDR3 spans 13 residues. Germline V lookup: CDR1 SNHLY, CDR2 FYNNEI. V was shortened by 6 bases and J by 1 base, with 6 bases between the two germline ends.